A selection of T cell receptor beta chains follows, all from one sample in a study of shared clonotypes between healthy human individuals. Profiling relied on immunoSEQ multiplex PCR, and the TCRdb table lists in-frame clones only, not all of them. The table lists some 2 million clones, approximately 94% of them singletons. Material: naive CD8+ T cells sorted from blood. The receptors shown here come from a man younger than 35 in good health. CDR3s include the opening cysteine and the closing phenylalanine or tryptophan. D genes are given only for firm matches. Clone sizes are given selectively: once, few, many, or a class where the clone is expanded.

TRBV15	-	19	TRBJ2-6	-	TGTGCCACCAGCAGAGATCTCGGGGCTACAGCCTCTGGGGCCAACGTCCTGACTTTC	CATSRDLGATASGANVLTF
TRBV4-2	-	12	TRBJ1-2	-	TGTGCCAGCAGCCCCGGGGGGAGTGGCTACACCTTC	CASSPGGSGYTF
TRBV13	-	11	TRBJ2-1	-	TGTGCCAGCAGCTCGCTGGGTGAGCAGTTCTTC	CASSSLGEQFF
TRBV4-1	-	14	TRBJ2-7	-	TGCGCCAGCAGCCAACTAGAGGGGGTGTACGAGCAGTACTTC	CASSQLEGVYEQYF
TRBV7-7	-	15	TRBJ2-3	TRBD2	TGTGCTAGCAGCTTTAGAGGGAGGGACACAGATACGCAGTATTTT	CASSFRGRDTDTQYF
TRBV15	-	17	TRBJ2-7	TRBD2	TGTGCCACCAGCAGAGAACTCGAGCGGGAGGACTCCTACGAGCAGTACTTC	CATSRELEREDSYEQYF
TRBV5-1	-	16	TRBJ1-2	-	TGCGCCAGCAGCCCCTCGGGGGGGACGTATAACTATGGCTACACCTTC	CASSPSGGTYNYGYTF
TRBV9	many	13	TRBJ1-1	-	TGTGCCAGCAGCGTAGGAATGAACACTGAAGCTTTCTTT	CASSVGMNTEAFF
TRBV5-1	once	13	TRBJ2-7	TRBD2	TGCGCCAGCAGCTGGGGGACTACCTACGAGCAGTACTTC	CASSWGTTYEQYF
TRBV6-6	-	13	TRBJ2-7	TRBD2	TGTGCCAGCGTGATAGCGGGGAACTACGAGCAGTACTTC	CASVIAGNYEQYF
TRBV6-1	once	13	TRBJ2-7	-	TGTGCCAGCAGTGAATGGGTAAGCTACGAGCAGTACTTC	CASSEWVSYEQYF
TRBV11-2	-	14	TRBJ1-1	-	TGTGCCAGCAGCTTGGCGCCATCCTACCCTGAAGCTTTCTTT	CASSLAPSYPEAFF
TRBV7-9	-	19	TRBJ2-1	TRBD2	TGTGCCAGCAGCCCTACTCTGGGAGGGCCCATAAGTAGGGGCAATGAGCAGTTCTTC	CASSPTLGGPISRGNEQFF
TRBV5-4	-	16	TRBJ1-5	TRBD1	TGTGCCAGCAGCTTGGGTGCAGGGGGCTCCGTCGGGCCCCAGCATTTT	CASSLGAGGSVGPQHF
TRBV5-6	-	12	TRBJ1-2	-	TGTGCCAGCAGCCCACAGGGCTATGGCTACACCTTC	CASSPQGYGYTF
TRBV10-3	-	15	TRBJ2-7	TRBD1	TGTGCCACAACTTTTATGACAGGGGGCGACTACGAGCAGTACTTC	CATTFMTGGDYEQYF
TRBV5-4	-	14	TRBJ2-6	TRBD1	TGTGCCAACACCGACAGGGGAGGGGCCAACGTCCTGACTTTC	CANTDRGGANVLTF
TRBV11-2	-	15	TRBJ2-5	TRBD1	TGTGCCAGCAGCTCAGGGACAGGGGAGGTGGAGACCCAGTACTTC	CASSSGTGEVETQYF
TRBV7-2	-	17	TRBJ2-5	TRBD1	TGTGCCAGCAGCTTAGATCCGGCAGGGGGCCTCCAAGAGACCCAGTACTTC	CASSLDPAGGLQETQYF
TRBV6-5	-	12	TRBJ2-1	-	TGTGCCAGCAGTTATGAGGGGTACGAGCAGTTCTTC	CASSYEGYEQFF
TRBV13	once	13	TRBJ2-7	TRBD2	TGTGCCAGCAGCGAAACTAGCGGCCACGAGCAGTACTTC	CASSETSGHEQYF
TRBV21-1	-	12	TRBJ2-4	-	TGTGCCAGCAGCAAACAGGGGAACATTCAGTACTTC	CASSKQGNIQYF
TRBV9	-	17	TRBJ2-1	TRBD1	TGTGCCAGCAGCGTAGAAGGGACAGGGACATACTACAATGAGCAGTTCTTC	CASSVEGTGTYYNEQFF
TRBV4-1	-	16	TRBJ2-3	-	TGCGCCAGCAGCCAAGAAGGTGATTTTCGGCTAGATACGCAGTATTTT	CASSQEGDFRLDTQYF
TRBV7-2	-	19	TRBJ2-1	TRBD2	TGTGCCAGCAGCCCTGGGGGACTAGCGGGGTCGTGGTCCTACAATGAGCAGTTCTTC	CASSPGGLAGSWSYNEQFF
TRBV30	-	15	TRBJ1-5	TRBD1	TGTGCCTGGAGTGAGGGACAGGGGGCTTATCAGCCCCAGCATTTT	CAWSEGQGAYQPQHF
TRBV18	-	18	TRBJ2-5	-	TGTGCCAGCTCAAAGAGGGGACAGTCTCCCCTAGCGTGGGAGACCCAGTACTTC	CASSKRGQSPLAWETQYF
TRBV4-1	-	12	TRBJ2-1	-	TGCGCCAGCAGCCAAGACTCATATGAGCAGTTCTTC	CASSQDSYEQFF
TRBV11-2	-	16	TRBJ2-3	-	TGTGCCAGCAGCTTAGGGGCAGGGTATAGCACAGATACGCAGTATTTT	CASSLGAGYSTDTQYF
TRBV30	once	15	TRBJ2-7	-	TGTGCCTGGAGCAAAACGGGACCGGGGTTCCGCGAGCAGTACTTC	CAWSKTGPGFREQYF
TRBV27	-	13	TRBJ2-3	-	TGTGCCAGCAGTGTCTATTTTAGAGATACGCAGTATTTT	CASSVYFRDTQYF
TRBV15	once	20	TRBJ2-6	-	TGTGCCACCAGCAGTCCCACATGGCCGGGCCTGAGCTCTGGGGCCAACGTCCTGACTTTC	CATSSPTWPGLSSGANVLTF
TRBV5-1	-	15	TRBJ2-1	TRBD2	TGCGCCAGCAGCTTAGCGGGAGGGCCAGGCAATGAGCAGTTCTTC	CASSLAGGPGNEQFF
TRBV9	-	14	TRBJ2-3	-	TGTGCCAGCAGCGTAGAAGGGGCCCTAGATACGCAGTATTTT	CASSVEGALDTQYF
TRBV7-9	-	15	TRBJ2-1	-	TGTGCCAGCAGCTCCCCCAATACAGGGACCAATGAGCAGTTCTTC	CASSSPNTGTNEQFF
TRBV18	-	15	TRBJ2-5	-	TGTGCCAGCTCTCCATTTGAACGGGCCCAAGAGACCCAGTACTTC	CASSPFERAQETQYF
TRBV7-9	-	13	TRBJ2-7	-	TGTGCCAGCAGCGACGGATCAGAGAACGAGCAGTACTTC	CASSDGSENEQYF
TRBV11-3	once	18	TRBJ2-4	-	TGTGCCAGCAGCTTAGCCCATACCGAAAGGGAGTCTAAAAACATTCAGTACTTC	CASSLAHTERESKNIQYF
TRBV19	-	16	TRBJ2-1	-	TGTGCCAGTAGTGCCCCTTTTACGAGCCCCTGGGATGAGCAGTTCTTC	CASSAPFTSPWDEQFF
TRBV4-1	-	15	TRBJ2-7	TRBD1	TGCGCCAGCAGCCAAGATCGGGGACAGGGAAACGAGCAGTACTTC	CASSQDRGQGNEQYF
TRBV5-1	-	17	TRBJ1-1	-	TGCGCCAGCAGCTTGGCCGGGGCAGGGCCATTGAACACTGAAGCTTTCTTT	CASSLAGAGPLNTEAFF
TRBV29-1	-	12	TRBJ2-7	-	TGCAGCGTTCCCAGCGGTCCCTACGAGCAGTACTTC	CSVPSGPYEQYF
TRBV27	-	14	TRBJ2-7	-	TGTGCCAGCAGTTTCCCCGGGACAAGAGGCGAGCAGTACTTC	CASSFPGTRGEQYF
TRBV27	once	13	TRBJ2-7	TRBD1	TGTGCCAGCAGTTTAACCACAGGGGACGAGCAGTACTTC	CASSLTTGDEQYF
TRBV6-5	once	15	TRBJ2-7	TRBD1	TGTGCCAGCAGTTACTTGGACAGGGGGCTAGGAGAGCAGTACTTC	CASSYLDRGLGEQYF
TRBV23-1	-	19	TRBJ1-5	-	TGCGCCAGCAGTCAATCGGGCCAGGGGTGTTCTATAGGCAATCAGCCCCAGCATTTT	CASSQSGQGCSIGNQPQHF
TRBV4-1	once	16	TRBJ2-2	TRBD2	TGCGCCAGCAGCCAGTTAGCGGGAGGGTGGACCGGGGAGCTGTTTTTT	CASSQLAGGWTGELFF
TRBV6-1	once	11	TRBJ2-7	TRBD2	TGTGCCACCACGCGGGGGGACGAGCAGTACTTC	CATTRGDEQYF
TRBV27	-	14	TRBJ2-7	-	TGTGCCAGCAGTATTTCGGGGAGCTCCTACGAGCAGTACTTC	CASSISGSSYEQYF
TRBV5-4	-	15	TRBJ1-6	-	TGTGCCAGCAGCTTGGACCCGGGATCGGGGTCACCCCTCCACTTT	CASSLDPGSGSPLHF
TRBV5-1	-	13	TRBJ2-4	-	TGCGCCAGCAGCTCGGAAGATAAAAACATTCAGTACTTC	CASSSEDKNIQYF
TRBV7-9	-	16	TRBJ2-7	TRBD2	TGTGCCAGCAGCTCGACTCGGACTAGCGGGAGCTACGAGCAGTACTTC	CASSSTRTSGSYEQYF
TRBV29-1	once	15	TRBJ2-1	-	TGCAGCGTGGTCTCTAGCAAAGGCTCCTACAATGAGCAGTTCTTC	CSVVSSKGSYNEQFF